This is a list of T cell receptor beta chains from one sample in a study of T cells after yellow fever vaccination. TCRdb reanalysed the 5' RACE reads using MiXCR and keeps one entry per CDR3 protein. This sample carries about 370,000 distinct CDR3 sequences, roughly 12% of them seen once, and the ten largest clones take around 20%. The sequencing here drew on PBMCs, taken on the day of the first yellow fever vaccination. All receptors derive from a man in his late teens or twenties who received the YFV17D yellow fever vaccine. Each CDR3 is given with its conserved first and last residue. A D gene is named only where the DNA matches it firmly. A row's size may be missing; if present it is once, few, many or a size class.

V gene: TRBV6-1
clone size: few
J gene: TRBJ1-6
D gene: NA
CDR3 DNA: TGTGCCAGCAGTGCCGGGGGAGGAGGTTCACCCCTCCACTTT
CDR3 protein: CASSAGGGGSPLHF

V gene: TRBV6-1
clone size: NA
J gene: TRBJ1-1
D gene: NA
CDR3 DNA: TGTGCCAGCAGTGTCCCACGGGGGCCGGCGATAGAAGCTTTCTTT
CDR3 protein: CASSVPRGPAIEAFF

V gene: TRBV12-3/TRBV12-4
clone size: few
J gene: TRBJ1-5
D gene: TRBD1
CDR3 DNA: TGTGCCAGCGGACAGGGGCCGAATCAGCCCCAGCATTTT
CDR3 protein: CASGQGPNQPQHF

V gene: TRBV28
clone size: NA
J gene: TRBJ2-5
D gene: NA
CDR3 DNA: TGTGCCAGCAGAGGGGCTAGGGAGACCCAGTACTTC
CDR3 protein: CASRGARETQYF

V gene: TRBV27
clone size: few
J gene: TRBJ1-1
D gene: NA
CDR3 DNA: TGTGCCAGCAAGTTAATCAGGGAGGCTGAAGCTTTCTTT
CDR3 protein: CASKLIREAEAFF

V gene: TRBV2
clone size: few
J gene: TRBJ2-2
D gene: NA
CDR3 DNA: TGTGCCAGCAAATTCGGGGCAACCATTATGAACACCGGGGAGCTGTTTTTT
CDR3 protein: CASKFGATIMNTGELFF

V gene: TRBV5-1
clone size: many
J gene: TRBJ2-7
D gene: NA
CDR3 DNA: TGCGCCAGCAGCTTGGAGTGGGGCACCTACGAGCAGTACTTC
CDR3 protein: CASSLEWGTYEQYF

V gene: TRBV12-3/TRBV12-4
clone size: many
J gene: TRBJ1-2
D gene: NA
CDR3 DNA: TGTGCCAGCATTTCACAGACCGGTAACTATGGCTACACCTTC
CDR3 protein: CASISQTGNYGYTF

V gene: TRBV4-2
clone size: few
J gene: TRBJ2-1
D gene: NA
CDR3 DNA: TGTGCCAGCAGCCAGCCCCCAGGCAATGAGCAGTTCTTC
CDR3 protein: CASSQPPGNEQFF

V gene: TRBV6-1
clone size: NA
J gene: TRBJ1-4
D gene: NA
CDR3 DNA: TGTGCCAGCAGTGGCCAGAGAGCGACTAATGAAAAACTGTTTTTT
CDR3 protein: CASSGQRATNEKLFF

V gene: TRBV12-3/TRBV12-4
clone size: few
J gene: TRBJ2-2
D gene: TRBD2
CDR3 DNA: TGTGCCAGCAGTTTCCGAGCGGGGGGGACCGGGGAGCTGTTTTTT
CDR3 protein: CASSFRAGGTGELFF

V gene: TRBV7-9
clone size: few
J gene: TRBJ2-1
D gene: NA
CDR3 DNA: TGTGCCAGCAGCTTGTCCGGGACTCCTCCCTACAATGAGCAGTTCTTC
CDR3 protein: CASSLSGTPPYNEQFF

V gene: TRBV9
clone size: NA
J gene: TRBJ2-5
D gene: NA
CDR3 DNA: TGTGCCAGCAGCGCCGTGGGGGGGCGAGAGACCCAGTACTTC
CDR3 protein: CASSAVGGRETQYF

V gene: TRBV5-1
clone size: NA
J gene: TRBJ2-1
D gene: NA
CDR3 DNA: TGCGCCAGCAGCCCCGGAGGCTCGAGCCCCAATGAGCAGTTCTTC
CDR3 protein: CASSPGGSSPNEQFF

V gene: TRBV4-3
clone size: few
J gene: TRBJ1-6
D gene: NA
CDR3 DNA: TGCGCCAGCAGCCAAGATCGCGGGGACTCCTATAATTCACCCCTCCACTTT
CDR3 protein: CASSQDRGDSYNSPLHF

V gene: TRBV14
clone size: few
J gene: TRBJ1-3
D gene: NA
CDR3 DNA: TGTGCCAGCAGCCAAGTCGGCGTTCTCTCTGGAAACACCATATATTTT
CDR3 protein: CASSQVGVLSGNTIYF

V gene: TRBV20-1
clone size: NA
J gene: TRBJ2-4
D gene: NA
CDR3 DNA: TGCAGTTTAAGCAGGGCCCAAGTTAAAAACATTCAGTACTTC
CDR3 protein: CSLSRAQVKNIQYF

V gene: TRBV6-1
clone size: NA
J gene: TRBJ2-7
D gene: NA
CDR3 DNA: TGTGCCAGCAGTCCCAAGACACTTCCCTACGAGCAGTACTTC
CDR3 protein: CASSPKTLPYEQYF